Presented here are 13 T cell receptor beta chains from one specimen sequenced in a study of OX40 agonist ivuxolimab in advanced cancers. Only in-frame clones appear in the TCRdb table, and some are missing; sequencing was by immunoSEQ multiplex PCR. The profile shows 85,000 to 130,000 clones, 90% of them singletons. The sample in question was CD4+ or CD8+ T cells sorted from blood, obtained in a trial of the OX40 agonist ivuxolimab. These TCRs come from an adult with an advanced solid tumor such as melanoma, head and neck, liver or kidney cancer.

This clone was seen just once. The rearrangement joins TRBV6-5 to TRBJ1-5; tentative D call: TRBD1 (5 bases). This CDR3 region has 15 residues. Per the germline V gene, CDR1 is MNHEY and CDR2 is SVGAGI. Trimming removed 2 bases from V and 0 bases from J, with 8 bases in between. The CDR3 is CASSYTGVSNQPQHF. DNA for the CDR3: TGTGCCAGCAGTTACACGGGGGTTAGCAATCAGCCCCAGCATTTT.

The rearrangement links TRBV28 to TRBJ2-5; D unclear. CDR1 and CDR2 from the germline V gene are MDHEN and SYDVKM. The CDR3 runs 13 residues. V was trimmed by 9 bases and J by 1 base, leaving 12 bases between them. CDR3 nucleotides: TGTGCCAGTAGCATCATGTCCCAAGAGACCCAGTACTTC. It codes for CASSIMSQETQYF.

V usage is TRBV19 and J usage is TRBJ2-3; 11 nucleotides align to TRBD1. This CDR3 is built from 17 residues. The germline V gene has CDR1 LNHDA and CDR2 SQIVND (reference sequence). V lost 6 bases to trimming and J lost 7 bases; unmatched junction nucleotides: 15. For the CDR3, the DNA is TGTGCCAGTAGACTCCCCGACCGGGACAGGGGGATGTATACGCAGTATTTT. Translation gives CASRLPDRDRGMYTQYF.

Only a few counts were recorded for this clone. This chain links TRBV7-8 with TRBJ1-5; TRBD1 matches at 7 bases. From germline, CDR1 is SGHVS and CDR2 FQNEAQ. The V segment lost 5 bases and the J segment 5 bases; nucleotides outside the gene matches: 3. The length of the CDR3 is 13 residues. DNA for the CDR3: TGTGCCAGCAGCCCCGACAGGGATCAGCCCCAGCATTTT. This codes for CASSPDRDQPQHF.

The V call is TRBV19, the J call TRBJ2-3, with 8 bases that match TRBD1. CDR3 length: 11 residues. Germline CDR1 reads LNHDA; CDR2 reads SQIVND (reference sequence). Unmatched junction bases numbered 2, after V lost 6 bases and J lost 9 bases. The CDR3 protein is CASSTGGTQYF. The CDR3 DNA is TGTGCCAGTAGCACAGGGGGGACGCAGTATTTT.

This chain links TRBV25-1 with TRBJ1-4, with D hard to call. Trimming took off 3 bases at V and 3 bases at J, with 11 bases between the two ends. The CDR3 contains 15 residues. The germline V gene has CDR1 MGHDK and CDR2 SYGVNS. For the CDR3, the DNA is TGTGCCAGCAGTGACCGCGTAGTCTCTAATGAAAAACTGTTTTTT. Translated, it gives CASSDRVVSNEKLFF.

V is TRBV9 and J is TRBJ2-1; D is unclear. This CDR3 is built from 14 residues. Germline CDR1 is SGDLS and CDR2 is YYNGEE. Trimming took 3 bases from V and 0 from J, leaving 7 bases between them. The CDR3 spells CASSGPLSYNEQFF. The CDR3 nucleotides are TGTGCCAGCAGCGGGCCCCTCTCCTACAATGAGCAGTTCTTC.

The CDR3 reads CTSGFIHEQYF. The CDR3 bases are TGCACCTCAGGCTTTATCCACGAGCAGTACTTC. The rearrangement joins TRBV20-1 to TRBJ2-7; no clear D gene. This CDR3 has 11 residues. Germline CDR1 and CDR2: DFQATT and SNEGSKA (reference sequence).

The V and J genes are TRBV9 and TRBJ1-4, with D maybe TRBD1 (5 bases). This CDR3 contains 15 residues. Germline V gives CDR1 SGDLS, CDR2 YYNGEE. Trimming took 3 bases from V and 2 from J, leaving 11 bases between them. The CDR3 DNA reads TGTGCCAGCAGCGACCCTCGGGGGACTAATGAAAAACTGTTTTTT. Translation gives CASSDPRGTNEKLFF.

The V and J genes are TRBV7-2 and TRBJ2-2, with 11 positions matching TRBD2. The J segment lost 8 bases and the V segment lost 1 base, leaving 12 bases of the junction unmatched. The germline V gene has CDR1 SGHTA and CDR2 FQGNSA. CDR3 length equals 18 residues. CDR3 loop: CASSLGSPGLAAQGELFF. CDR3 coding DNA: TGTGCCAGCAGCTTAGGGTCCCCGGGACTAGCGGCTCAAGGGGAGCTGTTTTTT.

This clone was detected only once. This chain links TRBV9 with TRBJ2-3; either TRBD1 or TRBD2 may fit D (6 bases each). Germline V gives CDR1 SGDLS, CDR2 YYNGEE. Deletions cut 2 bases from V and 6 bases from J, with 16 bases between. The CDR3 is 15 amino acids. CDR3 DNA: TGTGCCAGCAGCGTCGTGGGGGGCCCTGGGGATACGCAGTATTTT. Protein: CASSVVGGPGDTQYF.

The rearrangement links TRBV19 to TRBJ2-7; D remains unclear. The V and J ends lost 3 bases and 6 bases respectively, with 12 bases between them. The CDR3 is 13 amino acids. The germline gives CDR1 LNHDA, CDR2 SQIVND (reference sequence). This CDR3 is CASSIDLGGEQYF. CDR3 DNA sequence: TGTGCCAGTAGTATTGATCTGGGTGGCGAGCAGTACTTC.

This clone has just one count. This sequence joins TRBV11-1 and TRBJ1-4; D gene unclear. With 2 bases removed from V and 0 bases from J, the gap between germline ends came to 7 bases. The CDR3 sequence is 15 residues long. Per the germline V gene, CDR1 is SGHAT and CDR2 is FQDESV (reference sequence). In nucleotides, the CDR3 is TGTGCCAGCAGCTTATCCCTCACAACTAATGAAAAACTGTTTTTT. It is translated as CASSLSLTTNEKLFF.